This entry is about one T cell receptor beta chain. Which antigen it targets is not known. It has no much larger one-base neighbor in the sample; base qualities were not kept. Taken from the germline V gene (reference sequence), the CDR1 and CDR2 loops are SGHKS and YYEKEE. Measured from the cysteine to the phenylalanine, the CDR3 is 19 residues long. Only the CDR3 DNA is retained, 57 bases long and in frame from the first base. The V end gives up 1 base and the J end 4 bases, leaving 16 bases in the junction not matched to a gene. This sample was taken from a study of T cell changes during pregnancy in multiple sclerosis (dated by TCRdb to about 2019). At the level of the whole study: Changes in the T cell repertoire over the course of pregnancy were examined in this study in women with multiple sclerosis.

Receptor libraries were prepared by the immunoSEQ multiplex PCR assay. TCRdb's version of the immuneACCESS table is confined to in-frame rearrangements and falls short of the full clone set. An unresolved V gene accounts for under half of the shortfall where checked; the remainder is of unknown origin. Across this sample there are 45,000 to 65,000 clones, with around 92% seen only once. The ten top clones hold around 0.56% of the sample. Sequenced material: CD4+ T cells from peripheral blood mononuclear cells, taken after pregnancy. This sequence uses TRBV5-5 and TRBJ2-5; TRBD2 lines up with 10 middle nucleotides. This TCR was sampled from a female donor with multiple sclerosis, enrolled in a pregnancy study. The CDR3 reads CASSLFRSSGRADGETQYF. The nucleotide sequence reads TGTGCCAGCAGCTTGTTTCGATCCAGCGGGAGGGCCGACGGAGAGACCCAGTACTTC.